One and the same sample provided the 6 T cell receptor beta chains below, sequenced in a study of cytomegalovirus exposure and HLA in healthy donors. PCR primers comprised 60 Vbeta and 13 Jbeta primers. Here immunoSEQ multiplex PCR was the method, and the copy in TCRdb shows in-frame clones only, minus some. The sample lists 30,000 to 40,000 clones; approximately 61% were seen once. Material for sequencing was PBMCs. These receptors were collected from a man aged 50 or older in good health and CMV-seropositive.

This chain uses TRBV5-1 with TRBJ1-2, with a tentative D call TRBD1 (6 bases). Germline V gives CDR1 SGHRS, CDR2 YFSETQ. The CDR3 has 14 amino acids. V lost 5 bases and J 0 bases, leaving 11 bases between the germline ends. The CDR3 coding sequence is TGCGCCAGCAGGGACAGTCAAGCTAACTATGGCTACACCTTC. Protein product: CASRDSQANYGYTF.

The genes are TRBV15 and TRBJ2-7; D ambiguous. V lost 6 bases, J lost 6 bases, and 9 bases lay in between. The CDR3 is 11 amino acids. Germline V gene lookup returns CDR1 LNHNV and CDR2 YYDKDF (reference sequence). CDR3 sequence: CATSIPGEQYF. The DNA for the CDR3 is TGTGCCACCAGTATTCCGGGCGAGCAGTACTTC.

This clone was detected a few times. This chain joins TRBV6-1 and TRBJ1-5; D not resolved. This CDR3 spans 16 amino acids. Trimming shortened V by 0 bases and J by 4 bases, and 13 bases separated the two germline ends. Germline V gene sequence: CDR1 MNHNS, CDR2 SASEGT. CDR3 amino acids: CASSEAARVGNQPQHF. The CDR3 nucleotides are TGTGCCAGCAGTGAAGCCGCCCGGGTTGGGAATCAGCCCCAGCATTTT.

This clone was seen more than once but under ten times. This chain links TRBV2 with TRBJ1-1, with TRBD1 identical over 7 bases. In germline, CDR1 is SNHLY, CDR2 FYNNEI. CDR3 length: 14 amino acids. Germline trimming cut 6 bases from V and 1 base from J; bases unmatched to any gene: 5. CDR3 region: CASRGDSGNTEAFF. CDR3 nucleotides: TGTGCCAGCAGAGGGGACAGTGGGAACACTGAAGCTTTCTTT.

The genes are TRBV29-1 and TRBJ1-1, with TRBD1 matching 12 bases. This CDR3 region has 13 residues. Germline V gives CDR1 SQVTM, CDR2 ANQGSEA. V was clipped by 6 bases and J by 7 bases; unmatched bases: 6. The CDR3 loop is CSVAWDRGREAFF. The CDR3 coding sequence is TGCAGCGTCGCTTGGGACAGGGGGCGTGAAGCTTTCTTT.

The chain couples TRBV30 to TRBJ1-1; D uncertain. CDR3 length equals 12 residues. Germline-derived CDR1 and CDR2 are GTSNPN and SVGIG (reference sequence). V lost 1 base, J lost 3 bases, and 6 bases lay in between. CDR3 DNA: TGTGCCTGGAGTGCGTGGCACACTGAAGCTTTCTTT. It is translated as CAWSAWHTEAFF.